This T cell receptor (beta chain) was obtained from a study of tumor-infiltrating lymphocytes in oesophageal squamous cell carcinoma (dated by TCRdb to the mid-2010s). The germline V gene (reference sequence) sets CDR1 to SGHAT and CDR2 to FQDESV. Here V drops 1 base and J drops 3 bases, and the junction holds 4 bases not matched to any gene. The CDR3 spans 15 residues, from the cysteine through the phenylalanine. CDR3 DNA only is kept here, 45 bases in frame from base 1. This clonotype came up many times. Which antigen it targets is not known. No quality values exist for individual bases; no much larger clone is one base distant. The library came from PCR. The sequencer was an Illumina HiSeq 2000. The public reads were reanalyzed by TCRdb: fastp trimming at Q25, MiXCR alignment, in-frame beta chains only. Each entry merges the rows of one CDR3 protein and shows their most common DNA and genes. The sample table lists under 8,000 distinct CDR3 sequences, 14% to 15% of them with a count of one. Approximately 15% of the sample lies in the top ten.

The sequence links TRBV11-1 to TRBJ2-3, with 7 junctional bases fitting TRBD1. The sequenced material came from esophageal tumor tissue. This TCR was sampled from a male donor with esophageal squamous cell carcinoma. The CDR3: CASSLGQGVTDTQYF. The DNA sequence is as follows: TGTGCCAGCAGCTTAGGGCAGGGGGTGACAGATACGCAGTATTTT.